This T cell receptor beta chain was sequenced during a study of CD8+ T cells in alopecia areata. Study in general: Tofacitinib treatment spanned 6 to 18 months, with 6 months off drug afterward.

Extraction of RNA preceded its reverse transcription into cDNA, which served as the sequencing template. TCRdb keeps only in-frame clones here, not all; method: immunoSEQ multiplex PCR. The top ten clones hold 9.5% to 12% of a sample with about 170,000 clones, less than 75% of them seen once. From alopecia areata patients, lesional scalp punch biopsies and peripheral blood were collected. This clone was counted only a few times. The V end lost 4 bases, the J end lost 15 bases, and 13 bases lay between the germline ends. CDR3 size: 11 residues. Germline V lookup: CDR1 SGHDN, CDR2 FVKESK. The clonotype originates from a human donor with alopecia areata. The source material was CD8+ T cells sorted from blood, sampled at week 0. The J gene is TRBJ2-1, the V gene TRBV14; the D gene is possibly TRBD2 (6 bases). CDR3 loop: CASSPGARVFF. Here the CDR3 DNA reads TGTGCCAGCAGCCCGGGAGCACGCGTGTTCTTC.